What follows are 30 T cell receptor beta chains derived from one specimen sequenced in a study of shared clonotypes between healthy human individuals. Method: immunoSEQ multiplex PCR; TCRdb's copy keeps in-frame clones and lacks some. Of about 380,000 clones in the sample, roughly 96% were seen once. Input material: memory CD8+ T cells sorted from blood. Subset meaning: CD45RO+ cells pooled with CCR7-negative TemRA cells. The receptors shown here come from a man aged 25-45 years in good health.

The chain is built from TRBV4-1 and TRBJ2-1; D is undetermined. This CDR3 comprises 13 residues. V gave up 7 bases and J gave up 6 bases, with 13 bases separating them. The germline gives CDR1 MGHRA, CDR2 YSYEKL. CDR3: CASKVVGSNEQFF. In DNA form, the CDR3 reads TGCGCCAGCAAGGTGGTGGGTAGCAATGAGCAGTTCTTC.

This clone was seen a single time. The chain carries TRBV27 and TRBJ2-3, with D perhaps matching TRBD2 (6 bases). This CDR3 comprises 14 residues. CDR1 and CDR2 from the germline V gene are MNHEY and SMNVEV (reference sequence). The V end was cut by 5 bases, the J end by 7 bases, with 16 bases between. CDR3 sequence: CASSPTGLGYTQYF. In nucleotides, the CDR3 is TGTGCCAGCAGTCCTACGGGACTGGGTTATACGCAGTATTTT.

This sequence joins TRBV5-4 and TRBJ2-5; either TRBD1 or TRBD2 may fit D (5 bases each). CDR3 length: 14 amino acids. The germline V gene encodes CDR1 SGHNT and CDR2 YYREEE (reference sequence). Trimming shortened V by 5 bases and J by 0 bases, and 11 bases separated the two germline ends. The chain's CDR3 is CASRGPNHQETQYF. The CDR3 DNA is TGTGCCAGCAGGGGACCCAACCACCAAGAGACCCAGTACTTC.

V and J are TRBV19 and TRBJ2-1; 9 bases fit TRBD2. The germline V gene encodes CDR1 LNHDA and CDR2 SQIVND (reference sequence). The CDR3 loop spans 15 amino acids. After removal of 3 bases from V and 4 bases from J, the junction contained 4 bases not matched to a gene. CDR3 DNA sequence: TGTGCCAGTAGTATTTTTAGCGGGAGATACAATGAGCAGTTCTTC. Protein product: CASSIFSGRYNEQFF.

This chain joins TRBV27 and TRBJ2-1, with 9 bases identical to TRBD2. J lost 0 bases, V lost 4 bases, and 4 bases had no gene match. There are 16 residues in the CDR3. Germline loops: CDR1 MNHEY, CDR2 SMNVEV (reference sequence). The CDR3 here is CASSSLAGSSYNEQFF. The CDR3 nucleotides are TGTGCCAGCAGTTCTCTAGCGGGAAGCTCCTACAATGAGCAGTTCTTC.

The chain carries TRBV19 and TRBJ1-2; D call uncertain. The V gene lost 6 bases and the J gene lost 5 bases, with 7 bases spanning the gap. CDR3 length: 11 amino acids. In germline, CDR1 is LNHDA, CDR2 SQIVND (reference sequence). CDR3 loop: CASRFVYGYTF. For the CDR3, the DNA is TGTGCCAGTAGGTTCGTTTATGGCTACACCTTC.

This chain links TRBV6-1 with TRBJ2-7; 10 nucleotides align to TRBD2. The germline V gene has CDR1 MNHNS and CDR2 SASEGT. V lost 9 bases, J lost 2 bases, and 7 bases stayed unmatched. This CDR3 contains 14 residues. The CDR3 is CASLVAGGAYEQYF. CDR3 nucleotide sequence: TGTGCCAGTTTGGTAGCGGGAGGTGCCTACGAGCAGTACTTC.

The rearrangement uses TRBV4-2 and TRBJ2-5; TRBD2 matches at 7 bases. Germline V gives CDR1 LGHNA, CDR2 YNFKEQ. Unmatched junction bases numbered 9, after V lost 1 base and J lost 1 base. The CDR3 covers 17 residues. CDR3 amino acids: CASSQGGASGLQETQYF. CDR3 nucleotides: TGTGCCAGCAGCCAAGGCGGGGCTAGCGGACTCCAAGAGACCCAGTACTTC.

The gene calls are TRBV6-5 and TRBJ2-3; 9 bases fit TRBD1. CDR3 length: 15 residues. Germline loops: CDR1 MNHEY, CDR2 SVGAGI. Unmatched junction bases numbered 6, after V lost 5 bases and J lost 3 bases. The CDR3, as DNA: TGTGCCAGCAGTCAGCGGGACAGGGCTACAGATACGCAGTATTTT. This sequence encodes CASSQRDRATDTQYF.

The chain uses TRBV7-3 and TRBJ2-1; D is unclear. Trimming pared 5 bases from V and 2 bases from J, leaving 7 bases between. This CDR3 is built from 13 residues. Germline V gene data show CDR1 as SGHTA and CDR2 as FQGTGA. The CDR3 region has the DNA TGTGCCAGCAGCCCTGGGCCCTACAATGAGCAGTTCTTC. Translated: CASSPGPYNEQFF. The entire variable domain, with the rest obtained from reference TRBV7-3 and TRBJ2-1, is as follows: GAGVSQTPSNKVTEKGKYVELRCDPISGHTALYWYRQSLGQGPEFLIYFQGTGAADDSGLPNDRFFAVRPEGSVSTLKIQRTERGDSAVYLCASSPGPYNEQFFGPGTRLTVL.

This sequence joins TRBV10-2 and TRBJ2-5; D is ambiguous. Trimming removed 6 bases at V and 5 bases at J, with 13 bases between. The CDR3 contains 13 residues. Germline CDR1 and CDR2: WSHSY and SAAADI. The CDR3 bases are TGCGCCAGCAGCGTAGACTTGGGGGAGACCCAGTACTTC. Its translation is CASSVDLGETQYF.

The chain combines TRBV5-1 with TRBJ2-7; D unclear. This CDR3 region has 14 residues. Germline CDR1 SGHRS, CDR2 YFSETQ. V lost 5 bases and J 5 bases, leaving 17 bases between the germline ends. Here the CDR3 DNA reads TGCGCCAGCAGGCAGTTAAGTCTGGTCCACGAGCAGTACTTC. It is translated as CASRQLSLVHEQYF.

The rearrangement joins TRBV5-4 to TRBJ2-7, with TRBD2 matching 9 bases. This CDR3 region has 17 residues. After removal of 4 bases from V and 3 bases from J, the junction contained 14 bases not matched to a gene. Germline lookup yields CDR1 SGHNT and CDR2 YYREEE (reference sequence). The CDR3 DNA reads as TGTGCCAGCAGCCCCAGAGCGGGAGGCGCTAATTTCTACGAGCAGTACTTC. It translates to CASSPRAGGANFYEQYF. The full variable domain, in which reference TRBV5-4 and TRBJ2-7 provide the parts outside the CDR3, is ETGVTQSPTHLIKTRGQQVTLRCSSQSGHNTVSWYQQALGQGPQFIFQYYREEENGRGNFPPRFSGLQFPNYSSELNVNALELDDSALYLCASSPRAGGANFYEQYFGPGTRLTVT.

This clone occurred once. The rearrangement uses TRBV10-3 and TRBJ1-2; D is ambiguous. This CDR3 region has 13 residues. The V and J ends lost 4 bases and 8 bases respectively, with 14 bases between them. Germline loops: CDR1 ENHRY, CDR2 SYGVKD. The CDR3 DNA follows: TGTGCCATCAGTGCCCCAAATGTGGAAGGCTACACCTTC. Protein: CAISAPNVEGYTF.

In regard to this clone: The junction does not match germline at one end; this may be a read error. V is TRBV7-7 and J is TRBJ2-1, with D possibly TRBD2 on 6 matching bases. Germline V gene sequence: CDR1 SSHAT, CDR2 FNYEAQ (reference sequence). The CDR3 is 14 residues long. CDR3 residues: CASSPGASYNEQFF. In DNA, the CDR3 is TGTGCTAGCAGCCCGGGAGCCTCCTACAATGAGCAGTTCTTC.

This sequence joins TRBV30 and TRBJ2-5, with TRBD2 as a possible D gene (6 bases). V shed 5 bases and J shed 2 bases, with 9 bases lying between them. CDR1 and CDR2 (germline): GTSNPN, SVGIG (reference sequence). The CDR3 extends over 12 amino acids. The CDR3: CAWAGWQETQYF. The CDR3 DNA sequence: TGTGCCTGGGCGGGATGGCAAGAGACCCAGTACTTC.

The rearrangement joins TRBV13 to TRBJ2-1; perhaps TRBD2 as D (6 bases). The germline CDR1 and CDR2 sequences are PRHDT and FYEKMQ (reference sequence). Trimming left V 2 bases short and J 9 bases short, with 20 bases between. The CDR3 has 16 amino acids. CDR3 coding DNA: TGTGCCAGCAGCTTACAAGAGCGGGTAGCTTTTGGTGAGCAGTTCTTC. This codes for CASSLQERVAFGEQFF.

The chain recombines TRBV11-2 with TRBJ2-5; TRBD2 matches 13 bases. J gave up 4 bases and V 5 bases, and 10 bases lay outside the gene matches. Germline assignment: CDR1 SGHAT and CDR2 FQNNGV. This CDR3 has 17 amino acids. The CDR3, as DNA: TGTGCCAGCAGCCCCTTAGGACTAGCGGGGGAGAGAGAGACCCAGTACTTC. Translated: CASSPLGLAGERETQYF.

This clone was seen once. The chain combines TRBV6-1 with TRBJ2-1; D gene uncertain. Trimming removed 6 bases at V and 5 bases at J, with 11 bases between. In germline, CDR1 is MNHNS, CDR2 SASEGT. The length of the CDR3 is 13 residues. CDR3 amino acids: CASSLLDNNEQFF. CDR3 nucleotides: TGTGCCAGCAGCCTCCTTGATAACAATGAGCAGTTCTTC.

In its sample, this clone was seen once. The chain uses TRBV11-2 and TRBJ2-7; 12 bases align to TRBD2. From germline, CDR1 is SGHAT and CDR2 FQNNGV. This CDR3 has 16 residues. Trimming took 5 bases from V and 2 from J; bases not matched to a gene: 7. The CDR3 sequence: CASSPSASGRAYEQYF. The CDR3 DNA follows: TGTGCCAGCAGCCCGTCGGCTAGCGGGAGGGCCTACGAGCAGTACTTC.

The rearrangement links TRBV6-1 to TRBJ2-7, with no clear D. Germline CDR1 reads MNHNS; CDR2 reads SASEGT. This CDR3 contains 13 residues. V was trimmed by 2 bases and J by 0 bases, leaving 5 bases between them. CDR3 amino acids: CASSEYLSYEQYF. The CDR3 bases are TGTGCCAGCAGTGAATACCTCTCCTACGAGCAGTACTTC.

The chain recombines TRBV19 with TRBJ1-1; D is unclear. V lost 4 bases to trimming and J lost 6 bases, with 15 bases between them. Germline assignment: CDR1 LNHDA and CDR2 SQIVND (reference sequence). This CDR3 spans 14 amino acids. CDR3 in amino acids: CASSSGLEIAEAFF. CDR3 sequence (DNA): TGTGCCAGTAGTAGTGGCCTTGAGATCGCTGAAGCTTTCTTT.

The CDR3 sequence is CASSLSGKTYGYTF. CDR3 nucleotides: TGTGCCAGCAGCCTCTCTGGAAAGACCTATGGCTACACCTTC. J is TRBJ1-2 and V is TRBV14; D not resolved. CDR1 and CDR2 from the germline V gene are SGHDN and FVKESK. This CDR3 comprises 14 residues. V shed 4 bases and J shed 4 bases, with 13 bases lying between them.

The chain combines TRBV7-3 with TRBJ2-3; 7 nucleotides agree with TRBD1. V lost 4 bases to trimming and J lost 4 bases; unmatched junction nucleotides: 8. The CDR3 contains 15 residues. Germline CDR1 SGHTA, CDR2 FQGTGA. The DNA for the CDR3 is TGTGCCAGCAGCTCCCTAGGGGGCCTGGCAGATACGCAGTATTTT. Protein sequence: CASSSLGGLADTQYF.

About this clone itself: Other DNA sequences within the sample encode an identical CDR3. The V gene is TRBV6-5, the J gene TRBJ2-7; 9 bases align to TRBD1. The CDR3 extends over 14 amino acids. After removal of 0 bases from V and 4 bases from J, the junction contained 1 base not matched to a gene. Looked up from germline, CDR1 is MNHEY and CDR2 is SVGAGI. CDR3 nucleotide sequence: TGTGCCAGCAGTTACTCCGGGACAGGGTACGAGCAGTACTTC. Its protein is CASSYSGTGYEQYF.

The chain couples TRBV6-1 to TRBJ2-7, with D unclear. The CDR3 is 14 residues long. CDR1 is MNHNS and CDR2 is SASEGT in the germline V gene. V was pared by 0 bases and J by 3 bases, with 9 bases between. The CDR3: CASSEAGIRYEQYF. The CDR3 DNA sequence: TGTGCCAGCAGTGAAGCGGGGATCCGCTACGAGCAGTACTTC.

V gene TRBV30 combines with J gene TRBJ1-1; D call uncertain. The V end was cut by 6 bases, the J end by 5 bases, with 13 bases between. CDR1 GTSNPN and CDR2 SVGIG come from the germline V gene (reference sequence). The CDR3 is 12 residues long. The CDR3, as DNA: TGTGCCTGCAACAGAGGTGAGACTGAAGCTTTCTTT. Amino acid sequence: CACNRGETEAFF.

The chain is built from TRBV6-1 and TRBJ2-5; D may be TRBD2 (5 bases). CDR1 and CDR2 (germline): MNHNS, SASEGT. This CDR3 region has 17 residues. V shed 2 bases and J shed 7 bases, with 23 bases lying between them. The CDR3 DNA follows: TGTGCCAGCAGTGAATTCGGCGGGCGGATCCTCGAAGGGACCCAGTACTTC. Amino acid sequence: CASSEFGGRILEGTQYF.

This clone has a single count. The chain has TRBV5-8 and TRBJ2-3, with 8 bases matching TRBD1. The germline V gene has CDR1 SGHTS and CDR2 YDEGEE. V shed 1 base and J 3 bases; nucleotides not matched to a gene: 10. The CDR3 has 17 residues. The CDR3 sequence is CASSLNTRQGRTDTQYF. CDR3 nucleotide sequence: TGTGCCAGCAGCTTGAATACCCGACAGGGGAGGACAGATACGCAGTATTTT.

The chain carries TRBV7-9 and TRBJ2-7; no reliable D call. This CDR3 has 13 amino acids. Looked up from germline, CDR1 is SEHNR and CDR2 is FQNEAQ (reference sequence). Deletions cut 7 bases from V and 0 bases from J, with 10 bases between. The CDR3 spells CASTDPLSYEQYF. The CDR3 region has the DNA TGTGCCAGCACAGACCCACTCTCCTACGAGCAGTACTTC.